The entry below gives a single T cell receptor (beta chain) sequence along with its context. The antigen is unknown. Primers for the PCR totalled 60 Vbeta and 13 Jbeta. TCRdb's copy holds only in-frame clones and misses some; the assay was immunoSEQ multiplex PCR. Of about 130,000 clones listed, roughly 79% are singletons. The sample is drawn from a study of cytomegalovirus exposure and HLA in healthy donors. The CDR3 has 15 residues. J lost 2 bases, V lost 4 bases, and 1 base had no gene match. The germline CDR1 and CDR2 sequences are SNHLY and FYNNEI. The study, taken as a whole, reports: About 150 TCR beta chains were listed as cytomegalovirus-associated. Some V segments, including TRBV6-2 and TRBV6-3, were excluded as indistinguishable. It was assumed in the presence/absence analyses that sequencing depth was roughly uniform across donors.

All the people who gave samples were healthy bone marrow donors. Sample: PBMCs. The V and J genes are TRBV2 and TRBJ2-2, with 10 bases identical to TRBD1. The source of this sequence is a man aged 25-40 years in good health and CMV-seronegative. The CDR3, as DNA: TGTGCCAGCAGTGGGGACAGGGGTAACACCGGGGAGCTGTTTTTT. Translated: CASSGDRGNTGELFF.